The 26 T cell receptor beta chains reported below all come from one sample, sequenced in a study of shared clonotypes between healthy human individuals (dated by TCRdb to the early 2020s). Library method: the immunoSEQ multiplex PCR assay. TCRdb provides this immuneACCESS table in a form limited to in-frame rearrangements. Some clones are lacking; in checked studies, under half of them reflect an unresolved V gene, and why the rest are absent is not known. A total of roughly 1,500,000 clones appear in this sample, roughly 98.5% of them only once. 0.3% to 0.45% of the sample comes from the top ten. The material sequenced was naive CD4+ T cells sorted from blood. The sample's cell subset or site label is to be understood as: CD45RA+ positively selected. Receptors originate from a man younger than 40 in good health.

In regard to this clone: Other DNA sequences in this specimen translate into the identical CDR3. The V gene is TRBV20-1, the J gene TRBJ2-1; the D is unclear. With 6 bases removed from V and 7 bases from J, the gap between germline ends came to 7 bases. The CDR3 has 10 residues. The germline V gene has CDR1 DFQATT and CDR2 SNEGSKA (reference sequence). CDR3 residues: CSARRNEQFF. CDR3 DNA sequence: TGCAGTGCCAGGCGTAATGAGCAGTTCTTC.

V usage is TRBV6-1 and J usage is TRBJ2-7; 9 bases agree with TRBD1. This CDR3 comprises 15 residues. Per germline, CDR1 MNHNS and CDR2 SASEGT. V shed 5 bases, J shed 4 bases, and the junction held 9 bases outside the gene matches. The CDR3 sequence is CASSPTTGGVYEQYF. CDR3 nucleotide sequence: TGTGCCAGCAGTCCTACGACAGGGGGGGTGTACGAGCAGTACTTC.

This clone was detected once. CDR3 residues: CASMSVPYEQYF. DNA for the CDR3: TGTGCCAGTATGAGTGTTCCCTACGAGCAGTACTTC. This rearrangement joins TRBV7-8 to TRBJ2-7; D is unclear. Per germline, CDR1 SGHVS and CDR2 FQNEAQ. The V and J ends lost 9 bases and 2 bases respectively, with 11 bases between them. This CDR3 region has 12 residues.

CDR3 nucleotides: TGTGCCAGCAGCGTGGGACTAGCGGGAGGGCCGGATACGCAGTATTTT. The encoded protein is CASSVGLAGGPDTQYF. V is TRBV9 and J is TRBJ2-3, with 16 bases lining up with TRBD2. The CDR3 has 16 residues. With 2 bases clipped from V and 6 bases from J, the junction kept 3 bases outside the gene matches. The germline CDR1 and CDR2 sequences are SGDLS and YYNGEE.

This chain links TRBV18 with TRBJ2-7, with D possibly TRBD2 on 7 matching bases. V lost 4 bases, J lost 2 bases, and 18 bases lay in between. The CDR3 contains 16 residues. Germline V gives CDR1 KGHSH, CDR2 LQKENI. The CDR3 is CASSRQGGTYTYEQYF. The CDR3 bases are TGTGCCAGCTCACGGCAGGGAGGGACATATACCTACGAGCAGTACTTC.

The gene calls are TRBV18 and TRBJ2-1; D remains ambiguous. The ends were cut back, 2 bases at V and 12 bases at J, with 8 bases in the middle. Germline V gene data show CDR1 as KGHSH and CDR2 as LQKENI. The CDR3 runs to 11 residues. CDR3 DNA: TGTGCCAGCTCACCAAAGGAAGGGCAGTTCTTC. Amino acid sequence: CASSPKEGQFF.

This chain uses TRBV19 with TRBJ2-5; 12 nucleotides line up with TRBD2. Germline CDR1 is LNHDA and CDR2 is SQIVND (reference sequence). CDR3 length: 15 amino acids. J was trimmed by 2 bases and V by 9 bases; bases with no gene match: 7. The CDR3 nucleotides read TGTGCCAGCACAACTAGCGGGAGGTCACAAGAGACCCAGTACTTC. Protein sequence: CASTTSGRSQETQYF.

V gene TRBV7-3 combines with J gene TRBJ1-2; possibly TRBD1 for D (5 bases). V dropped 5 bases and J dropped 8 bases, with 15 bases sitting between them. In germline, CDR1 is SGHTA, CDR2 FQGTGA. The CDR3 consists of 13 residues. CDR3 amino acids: CASSPEGRGGYTF. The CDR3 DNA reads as TGTGCCAGCAGCCCGGAGGGTAGGGGCGGCTACACCTTC.

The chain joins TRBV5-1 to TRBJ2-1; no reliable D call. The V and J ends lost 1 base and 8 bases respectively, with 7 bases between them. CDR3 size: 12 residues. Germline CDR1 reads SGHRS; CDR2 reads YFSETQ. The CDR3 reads CASSLFGDEQFF. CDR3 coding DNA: TGCGCCAGCAGCTTGTTTGGGGATGAGCAGTTCTTC.

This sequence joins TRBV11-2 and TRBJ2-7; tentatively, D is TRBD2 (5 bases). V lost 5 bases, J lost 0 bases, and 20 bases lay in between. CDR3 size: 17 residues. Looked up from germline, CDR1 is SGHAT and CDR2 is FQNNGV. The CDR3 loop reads CASSPGRGWTNSYEQYF. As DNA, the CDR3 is TGTGCCAGCAGCCCCGGACGGGGTTGGACCAACTCCTACGAGCAGTACTTC.

Here the CDR3 DNA reads TGTGCCAGCAGCCGGGACTACCCGAACACCGGGGAGCTGTTTTTT. Protein sequence: CASSRDYPNTGELFF. The chain employs TRBV11-2 and TRBJ2-2; 7 nucleotides align to TRBD2. CDR3 length: 15 amino acids. Germline CDR1 is SGHAT and CDR2 is FQNNGV. V shed 5 bases, J shed 0 bases, and the junction held 3 bases outside the gene matches.

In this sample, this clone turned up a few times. The CDR3 protein is CAISPGTGTYNEQFF. The CDR3 nucleotides are TGTGCCATCAGTCCAGGGACAGGAACCTACAATGAGCAGTTCTTC. This sequence joins TRBV10-3 and TRBJ2-1; 8 nucleotides line up with TRBD1. Trimming took 5 bases from V and 2 from J; bases not matched to a gene: 5. This CDR3 is built from 15 residues. The germline V gene has CDR1 ENHRY and CDR2 SYGVKD.

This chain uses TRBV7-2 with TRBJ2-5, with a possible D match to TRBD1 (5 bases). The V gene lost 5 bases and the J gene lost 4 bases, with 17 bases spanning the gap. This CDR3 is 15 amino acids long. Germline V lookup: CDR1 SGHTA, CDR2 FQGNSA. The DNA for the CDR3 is TGTGCCAGCAGCCCAGGTGGCACAGGCGGAGAGACCCAGTACTTC. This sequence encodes CASSPGGTGGETQYF.

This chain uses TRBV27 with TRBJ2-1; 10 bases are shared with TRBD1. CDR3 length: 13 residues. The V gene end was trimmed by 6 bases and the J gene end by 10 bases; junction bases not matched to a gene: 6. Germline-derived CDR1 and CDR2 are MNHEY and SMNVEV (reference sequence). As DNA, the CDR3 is TGTGCCAGCAGCCCGACAGGGGGCCAAGAGCAGTTCTTC. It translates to CASSPTGGQEQFF.

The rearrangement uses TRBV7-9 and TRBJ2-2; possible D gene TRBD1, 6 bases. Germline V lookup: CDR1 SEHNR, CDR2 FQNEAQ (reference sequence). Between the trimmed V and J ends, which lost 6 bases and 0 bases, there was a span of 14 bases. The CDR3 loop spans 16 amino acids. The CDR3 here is CASRKSGTSNTGELFF. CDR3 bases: TGTGCCAGCAGAAAATCCGGGACATCGAACACCGGGGAGCTGTTTTTT.

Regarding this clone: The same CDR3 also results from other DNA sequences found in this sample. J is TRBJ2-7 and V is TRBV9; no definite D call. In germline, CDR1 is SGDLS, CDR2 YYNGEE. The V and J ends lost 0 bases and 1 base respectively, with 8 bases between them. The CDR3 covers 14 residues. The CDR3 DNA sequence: TGTGCCAGCAGCGTAGGGCAGACGTCCTACGAGCAGTACTTC. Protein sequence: CASSVGQTSYEQYF.

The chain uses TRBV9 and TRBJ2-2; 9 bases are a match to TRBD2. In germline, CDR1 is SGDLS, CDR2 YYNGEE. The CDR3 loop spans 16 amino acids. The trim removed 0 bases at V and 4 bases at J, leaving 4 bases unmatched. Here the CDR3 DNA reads TGTGCCAGCAGCGTAGCGGCGCGGGAGGGCACCGGGGAGCTGTTTTTT. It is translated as CASSVAAREGTGELFF.

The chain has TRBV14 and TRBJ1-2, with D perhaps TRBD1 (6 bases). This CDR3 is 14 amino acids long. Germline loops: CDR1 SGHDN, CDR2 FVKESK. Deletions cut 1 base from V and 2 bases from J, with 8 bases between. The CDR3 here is CASSQAGQNYGYTF. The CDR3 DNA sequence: TGTGCCAGCAGCCAAGCGGGACAAAACTATGGCTACACCTTC.

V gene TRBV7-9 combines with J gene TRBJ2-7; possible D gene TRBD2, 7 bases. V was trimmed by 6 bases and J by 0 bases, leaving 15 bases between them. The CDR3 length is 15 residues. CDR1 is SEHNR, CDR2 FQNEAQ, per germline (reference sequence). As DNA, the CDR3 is TGTGCCAGCAGACCAAGGGGGGGTAGCTCCTACGAGCAGTACTTC. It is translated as CASRPRGGSSYEQYF.

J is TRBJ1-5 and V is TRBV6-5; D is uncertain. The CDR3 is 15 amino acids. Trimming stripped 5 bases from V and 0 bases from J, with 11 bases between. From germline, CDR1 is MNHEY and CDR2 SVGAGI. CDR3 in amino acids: CASSQDGLSNQPQHF. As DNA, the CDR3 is TGTGCCAGCAGTCAGGACGGTCTTAGCAATCAGCCCCAGCATTTT.

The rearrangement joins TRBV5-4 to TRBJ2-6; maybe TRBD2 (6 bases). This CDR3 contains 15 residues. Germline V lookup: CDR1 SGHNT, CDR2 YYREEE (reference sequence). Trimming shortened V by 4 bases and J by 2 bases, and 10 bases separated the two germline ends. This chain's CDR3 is CASSNGGAGANVLTF. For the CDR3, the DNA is TGTGCCAGCAGCAATGGCGGGGCTGGGGCCAACGTCCTGACTTTC.

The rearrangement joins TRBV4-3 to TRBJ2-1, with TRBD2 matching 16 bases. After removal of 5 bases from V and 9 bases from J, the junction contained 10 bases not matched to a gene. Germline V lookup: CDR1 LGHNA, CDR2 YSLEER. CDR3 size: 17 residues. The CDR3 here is CASSFFSGTSGRVEQFF. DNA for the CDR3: TGCGCCAGCAGCTTCTTTTCCGGGACTAGCGGGAGGGTTGAGCAGTTCTTC.

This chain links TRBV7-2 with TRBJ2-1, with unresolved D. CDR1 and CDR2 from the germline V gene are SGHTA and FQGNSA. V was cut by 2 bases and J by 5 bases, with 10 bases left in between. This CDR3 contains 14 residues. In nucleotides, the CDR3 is TGTGCCAGCAGCTTAACCTTGGTGAACAATGAGCAGTTCTTC. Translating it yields CASSLTLVNNEQFF.

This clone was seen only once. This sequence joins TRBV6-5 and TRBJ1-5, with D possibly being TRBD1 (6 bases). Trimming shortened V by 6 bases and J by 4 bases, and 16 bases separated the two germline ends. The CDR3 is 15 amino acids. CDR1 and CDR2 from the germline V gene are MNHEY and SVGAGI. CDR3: CASRGHGGHNQPQHF. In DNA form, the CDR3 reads TGTGCCAGCAGAGGACACGGGGGCCATAATCAGCCCCAGCATTTT.

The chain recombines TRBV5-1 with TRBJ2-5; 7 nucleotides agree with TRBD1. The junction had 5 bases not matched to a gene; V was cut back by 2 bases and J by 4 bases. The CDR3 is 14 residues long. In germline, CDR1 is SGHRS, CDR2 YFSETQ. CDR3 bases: TGCGCCAGCAGCTTTACAGGGGTCGTAGAGACCCAGTACTTC. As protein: CASSFTGVVETQYF.

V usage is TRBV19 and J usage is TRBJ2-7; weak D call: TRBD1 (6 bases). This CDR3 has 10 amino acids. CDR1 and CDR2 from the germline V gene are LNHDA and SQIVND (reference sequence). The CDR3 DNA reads TGTGCAACAGGGTCCTACGAGCAGTACTTC. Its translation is CATGSYEQYF.